This entry is about one TCR beta chain. Its antigen remains unidentified. The junction had 11 bases not matched to a gene; V was cut back by 1 base and J by 7 bases. The CDR3 is 16 residues long. Looked up from germline, CDR1 is MGHRA and CDR2 is YSYEKL. Profiled with immunoSEQ multiplex PCR; TCRdb holds only in-frame clones, not every one. The sample shows almost 35,000 clones, roughly 89% of them seen only once. This record belongs to a study of T cell responses to AZD1222 COVID-19 vaccine. Study outcomes and limitations: Compared with day 0, the breadth and depth of the Spike-specific TCR repertoire rose significantly after two doses of AZD1222. As reported, nearly half of all spike-specific TCRs target variant regions that are unmutated. White British ancestry dominated among donors, who included more females, and clonal diversity was possibly underestimated.

The genes are TRBV4-1 and TRBJ2-5; 8 bases are shared with TRBD2. This specimen was peripheral blood, taken on day 0 of AZD1222 vaccination. This clonotype was sampled from an adult in good health. The CDR3 sequence: CASSQGTAGGTGTQYF. The CDR3 bases are TGCGCCAGCAGCCAAGGAACGGCGGGAGGTACTGGGACCCAGTACTTC.